Below are 17 T cell receptor beta chains sequenced from a single sample in a study of CD4 and CD8 cells across lung adenocarcinoma regions. MiXCR was run by TCRdb on the PCR reads, yielding one entry per CDR3 protein. Here the sample spans more than 3,500 distinct CDR3 sequences, approximately 55% being singletons. The sequenced sample was CD4+ T cells from the margin of a lung tumor. The receptors stem from a female donor with lung adenocarcinoma. The CD4 and CD8 labels of this study may be unreliable.

The chain recombines TRBV6-1 with TRBJ2-3; D is unresolved. The CDR3 has 16 amino acids. Looked up from germline, CDR1 is MNHNS and CDR2 is SASEGT. V was pared by 2 bases and J by 0 bases, with 12 bases between. The CDR3 region has the DNA TGTGCCAGCAGTGAAATCGGCAGTTCTAGCACAGATACGCAGTATTTT. Encoded protein: CASSEIGSSSTDTQYF.

This clonotype was seen only once. The chain recombines TRBV20-1 with TRBJ2-1; TRBD2 aligns across 7 bases. This CDR3 has 11 residues. V lost 6 bases, J lost 10 bases, and 6 bases stayed unmatched. In germline, CDR1 is DFQATT, CDR2 SNEGSKA (reference sequence). CDR3 nucleotides: TGCAGTGCCCTACTAGCGAACGAGCAGTTCTTC. Its translation is CSALLANEQFF.

This chain uses TRBV6-1 with TRBJ2-3; possibly TRBD2 for D (6 bases). The germline V and J ends were trimmed by 2 bases and 7 bases, with 19 bases remaining between them. The CDR3 runs to 16 residues. The germline V gene encodes CDR1 MNHNS and CDR2 SASEGT. The CDR3 is CASSELGLFSKNTQYF. The CDR3 region has the DNA TGTGCCAGCAGTGAATTGGGACTGTTTAGCAAAAATACGCAGTATTTT.

Comment on this clonotype: At one end, the junction sequence differs from germline, possibly due to a read error. The chain uses TRBV6-1 and TRBJ2-4; either TRBD1 or TRBD2 may fit D (6 bases each). The CDR3 spans 14 residues. In germline, CDR1 is MNHNS, CDR2 SASEGT. The CDR3 DNA is TGTGCGAGCCCCGGGGGCCGTGAGCAAAACATCCAGTACTTC. Translating gives CASPGGREQNIQYF.

This clonotype is large within its sample. The V gene is TRBV6-6, the J gene TRBJ2-1, with D maybe TRBD1 (5 bases). Gene TRBJ2-7 matches the end of the DNA better, so the J call may be wrong. Germline V gene sequence: CDR1 MNHNY, CDR2 SVGAGI (reference sequence). The CDR3 consists of 15 residues. The CDR3 spells CASSYGWQGYYEQYF. DNA of the CDR3: TGTGCCAGCAGTTACGGGTGGCAGGGCTACTACGAGCAGTACTTC.

This rearrangement joins TRBV6-5 to TRBJ2-1; 8 nucleotides agree with TRBD1. The assigned J gene may be wrong: the sequence end matches TRBJ2-7 better. Germline assignment: CDR1 MNHEY and CDR2 SVGAGI. The CDR3 totals 15 residues. The CDR3 sequence is CASSYSDGQGSEQYF. The DNA of the CDR3 is TGTGCCAGCAGTTATTCCGATGGACAGGGTAGTGAGCAGTACTTC.

This rearrangement joins TRBV3-1 to TRBJ2-2; 9 bases match TRBD2. The V gene's germline CDR1 is LGHDT and CDR2 YNNKEL (reference sequence). The trim removed 5 bases at V and 5 bases at J, leaving 0 bases unmatched. CDR3 size: 13 residues. The DNA for the CDR3 is TGTGCCAGCAGCGGACTAGCGACCGGGGAGCTGTTTTTT. It translates to CASSGLATGELFF.

The V and J genes are TRBV27 and TRBJ1-2; TRBD1 is a possible D gene (6 bases). Per germline, CDR1 MNHEY and CDR2 SMNVEV (reference sequence). Between the trimmed V and J ends, which lost 3 bases and 4 bases, there was a span of 15 bases. The CDR3 has 15 residues. The chain's CDR3 is CASSFGGATGYGYTF. CDR3 nucleotides: TGTGCCAGCAGTTTTGGGGGGGCAACCGGCTATGGCTACACCTTC.

The chain recombines TRBV7-2 with TRBJ2-3, with D maybe TRBD1 (6 bases). Germline loops: CDR1 SGHTA, CDR2 FQGNSA. Between the trimmed V and J ends, which lost 1 base and 4 bases, there was a span of 9 bases. This CDR3 spans 14 amino acids. CDR3 sequence: CASSLDQGSDTQYF. The CDR3 DNA reads as TGTGCCAGCAGCTTAGATCAGGGGTCAGATACGCAGTATTTT.

This clonotype was detected only a few times. The V call is TRBV12-3 or TRBV12-4, the J call TRBJ2-1; 7 bases are a match to TRBD2. The ends lost 3 bases at V and 4 bases at J; junction bases unmatched: 9. CDR3 length equals 16 residues. CDR3 sequence reads: CASSFTPTSDYNEQFF. CDR3 bases: TGTGCCAGCAGTTTTACTCCCACTAGCGATTACAATGAGCAGTTCTTC.

By share, this clonotype ranks as large. V gene TRBV27 combines with J gene TRBJ2-3, with 13 bases that match TRBD2. Per the germline V gene, CDR1 is MNHEY and CDR2 is SMNVEV (reference sequence). CDR3 size: 15 residues. Losses at the gene ends were 5 bases for V and 5 bases for J; bases not matched to a gene: 4. The CDR3 DNA is TGTGCCAGCAGTCTCGGACTAGCGGGAGTAGATACGCAGTATTTT. Residues: CASSLGLAGVDTQYF.

V usage is TRBV9 and J usage is TRBJ2-3, with TRBD2 matching over 9 bases. Trimming cost V 7 bases and J 6 bases; bases outside gene matches: 18. The CDR3 spans 17 residues. CDR1 and CDR2 from the germline V gene are SGDLS and YYNGEE. The CDR3 loop is CASGAGGAKAYTDTQYF. The CDR3 bases are TGTGCCAGCGGAGCGGGAGGTGCCAAAGCATACACCGATACGCAGTATTTT.

The V and J genes are TRBV6-1 and TRBJ2-3, with 10 bases fitting TRBD2. The CDR3 covers 17 residues. V lost 6 bases to trimming and J lost 1 base; unmatched junction nucleotides: 10. Per the germline V gene, CDR1 is MNHNS and CDR2 is SASEGT. CDR3 in DNA: TGTGCCAGCAGCCGCATCATAGGGACTAGCGGCACAGATACGCAGTATTTT. Amino acid sequence: CASSRIIGTSGTDTQYF.

Regarding this clonotype: The junction departs from germline at one end; a sequencing error may be responsible. The chain is built from TRBV7-2 and TRBJ2-3; the D gene could be TRBD1 or TRBD2 (6 bases each). The CDR3 spans 16 residues. In germline, CDR1 is SGHTA, CDR2 FQGNSA. CDR3 residues: CASSLGWGARTDTQNF. The CDR3 bases are TGTGCCAGCAGCTTAGGATGGGGGGCGCGCACAGATACGCAGAATTTC.

V gene TRBV6-1 combines with J gene TRBJ1-5; D gene unclear. V lost 8 bases, J lost 2 bases, and 13 bases lay in between. The V gene's germline CDR1 is MNHNS and CDR2 SASEGT. The CDR3 has 14 amino acids. The CDR3 loop reads CASGLSRGNQPQHF. CDR3 nucleotide sequence: TGTGCCAGCGGGCTGTCTCGGGGCAATCAGCCCCAGCATTTT.

The J gene is TRBJ2-3, the V gene TRBV10-2; TRBD2 might be the D (5 bases). CDR3 length: 15 residues. Trimming cost V 5 bases and J 1 base, with 13 bases left between them. Looked up from germline, CDR1 is WSHSY and CDR2 is SAAADI. The CDR3 bases are TGCGCCAGCAGTCTACGCGGGCGACGCACAGATACGCAGTATTTT. It specifies CASSLRGRRTDTQYF.

CDR3 amino acids: CSARDLWIPNEQFF. The CDR3 DNA reads TGCAGTGCTAGAGATTTGTGGATTCCCAATGAGCAGTTCTTC. The rearrangement uses TRBV20-1 and TRBJ2-1; D is unresolved. Between the trimmed V and J ends, which lost 0 bases and 6 bases, there was a span of 12 bases. CDR1 DFQATT and CDR2 SNEGSKA come from the germline V gene (reference sequence). This CDR3 is 14 amino acids long.